Listed here is a single T cell receptor beta chain. Its matching antigen is unknown. CDR1 is DFQATT and CDR2 is SNEGSKA in the germline V gene (reference sequence). With V trimmed by 8 bases and J by 2 bases, 8 bases remained unmatched. The CDR3 length is 14 residues. The source of the sample is a study of CD8 T cells in ankylosing spondylitis. TCRdb re-called the 5' RACE reads with MiXCR, one entry per CDR3 protein. The sample includes approximately 400,000 distinct CDR3 sequences, roughly 25% of them seen just once. Study-level findings and limits: Peripheral blood held disease-linked clones only at relatively low frequency, and these were CD8+. Seemingly characteristic of ankylosing spondylitis blood was a TCR beta motif consisting of roughly 8 highly homologous variants.

This chain joins TRBV20-1 and TRBJ2-5, with 10 bases matching TRBD1. This receptor was identified in a male donor with ankylosing spondylitis. The source material was blood, either unsorted or a sorted T cell fraction (not recorded which). CDR3: CSTGTGAIQETQYF. CDR3 nucleotides: TGCAGTACCGGGACAGGGGCGATACAAGAGACCCAGTACTTC.